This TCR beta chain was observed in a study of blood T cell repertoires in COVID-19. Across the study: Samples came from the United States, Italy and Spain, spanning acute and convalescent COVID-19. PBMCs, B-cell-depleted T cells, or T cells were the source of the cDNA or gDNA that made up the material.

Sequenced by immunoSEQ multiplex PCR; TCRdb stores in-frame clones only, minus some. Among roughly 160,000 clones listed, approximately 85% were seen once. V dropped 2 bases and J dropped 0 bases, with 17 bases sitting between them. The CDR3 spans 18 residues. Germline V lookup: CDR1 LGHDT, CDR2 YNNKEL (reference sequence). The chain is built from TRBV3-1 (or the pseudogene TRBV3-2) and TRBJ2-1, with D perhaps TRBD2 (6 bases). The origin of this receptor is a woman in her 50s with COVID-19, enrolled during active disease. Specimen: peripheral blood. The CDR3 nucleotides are TGTGCCAGCAGCCAAATGGGTGTGCGGGGTAGCTCCTACAATGAGCAGTTCTTC. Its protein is CASSQMGVRGSSYNEQFF.